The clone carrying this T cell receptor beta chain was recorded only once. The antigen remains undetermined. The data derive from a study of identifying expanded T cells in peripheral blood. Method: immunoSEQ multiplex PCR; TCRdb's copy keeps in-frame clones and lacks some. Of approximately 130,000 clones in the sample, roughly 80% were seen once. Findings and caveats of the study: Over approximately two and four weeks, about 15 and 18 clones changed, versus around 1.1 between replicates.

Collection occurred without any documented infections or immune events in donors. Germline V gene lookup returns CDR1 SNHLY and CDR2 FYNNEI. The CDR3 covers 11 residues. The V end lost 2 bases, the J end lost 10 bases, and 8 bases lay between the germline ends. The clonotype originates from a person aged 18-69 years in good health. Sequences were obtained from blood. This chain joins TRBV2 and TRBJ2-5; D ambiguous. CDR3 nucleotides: TGTGCCAGCAGTGAACAGCTTTTCCAGTACTTC. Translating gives CASSEQLFQYF.